This T cell receptor beta chain derives from a study of immune characterization of retroperitoneal liposarcoma. This clonotype is deemed medium-sized. The CDR3 is made up of 16 amino acids. The ends were cut back, 1 base at V and 5 bases at J, with 15 bases in the middle. Germline assignment: CDR1 SGHVS and CDR2 FQNEAQ. TCRdb passed the PCR reads through MiXCR, listing each CDR3 protein once. The table includes thousands of distinct CDR3 sequences, around half detected once. Sequenced: tumor tissue. This TCR derives from a female donor with retroperitoneal liposarcoma. V usage is TRBV7-8 and J usage is TRBJ2-1; D is ambiguous. This CDR3 is CASSLEGADPHNEQFF. For the CDR3, the DNA is TGTGCCAGCAGCTTAGAGGGTGCAGATCCGCACAATGAGCAGTTCTTC. The complete variable domain, with remaining parts taken from reference TRBV7-8 and TRBJ2-1, reads GAGVSQSPRYKVAKRGQDVALRCDPISGHVSLFWYQQALGQGPEFLTYFQNEAQLDKSGLPSDRFFAERPEGSVSTLKIQRTQQEDSAVYLCASSLEGADPHNEQFFGPGTRLTVL.